These 7 T cell receptor beta chains were all obtained from the same sample, sequenced in a study of shared clonotypes between healthy human individuals. Assay: immunoSEQ multiplex PCR; the TCRdb copy retains only in-frame clones and omits some. The profile covers 600,000 or so clones, with 90% to 95% appearing a single time and over 0.1% taken by the ten largest. CD45RO-negative, CCR7-positively selected cells formed the naive CD8 fraction, excluding terminally differentiated effector memory CD45RA+ cells. Sequenced material: naive CD8+ T cells sorted from blood. The receptors were sampled from a woman under 40 in good health.

The CDR3, as DNA: TGTGCCAGTAGTCCTAGCGGGACCTCTTCCTACAATGAGCAGTTCTTC. It specifies CASSPSGTSSYNEQFF. The chain combines TRBV19 with TRBJ2-1; TRBD2 matches at 9 bases. Looked up from germline, CDR1 is LNHDA and CDR2 is SQIVND (reference sequence). J was trimmed by 1 base and V by 5 bases; bases with no gene match: 6. The CDR3 consists of 16 residues.

This chain links TRBV7-9 with TRBJ1-2; 7 positions match TRBD1. This CDR3 contains 15 residues. Trimming at V came to 5 bases and at J to 1 base, leaving 7 bases not matched to a gene. Germline assignment: CDR1 SEHNR and CDR2 FQNEAQ (reference sequence). CDR3 residues: CASSLERQGNYGYTF. The CDR3, as DNA: TGTGCCAGCAGCCTAGAAAGACAGGGTAACTATGGCTACACCTTC.

The chain links TRBV28 to TRBJ1-5, with a tentative D call TRBD1 (6 bases). CDR3 length: 15 residues. Trimming removed 4 bases at V and 7 bases at J, with 17 bases between. Germline V lookup: CDR1 MDHEN, CDR2 SYDVKM. The CDR3 nucleotides read TGTGCCAGCAGTTCCGGACAGTCACGTCGGCAGCCCCAGCATTTT. Amino acids: CASSSGQSRRQPQHF. Together with reference TRBV28 and TRBJ1-5, the CDR3 gives the full variable domain: DVKVTQSSRYLVKRTGEKVFLECVQDMDHENMFWYRQDPGLGLRLIYFSYDVKMKEKGDIPEGYSVSREKKERFSLILESASTNQTSMYLCASSSGQSRRQPQHFGDGTRLSIL.

The chain employs TRBV13 and TRBJ2-7; TRBD2 matches at 10 bases. The ends lost 3 bases at V and 3 bases at J; junction bases unmatched: 8. The CDR3 sequence is 16 residues long. Germline V gene sequence: CDR1 PRHDT, CDR2 FYEKMQ (reference sequence). The CDR3 sequence is CASSFGASGSLYEQYF. CDR3 nucleotide sequence: TGTGCCAGCAGCTTCGGGGCTAGCGGGAGCCTCTACGAGCAGTACTTC. The full variable domain, in which reference TRBV13 and TRBJ2-7 provide the parts outside the CDR3, is AAGVIQSPRHLIKEKRETATLKCYPIPRHDTVYWYQQGPGQDPQFLISFYEKMQSDKGSIPDRFSAQQFSDYHSELNMSSLELGDSALYFCASSFGASGSLYEQYFGPGTRLTVT.

In the case of this clone: Other DNA sequences in the sample encode the same CDR3. The chain joins TRBV5-1 to TRBJ2-3, with 11 bases matching TRBD2. This CDR3 spans 15 amino acids. Per germline, CDR1 SGHRS and CDR2 YFSETQ. With 3 bases clipped from V and 3 bases from J, the junction kept 3 bases outside the gene matches. CDR3 bases: TGCGCCAGCAGCTGGGCTAGCGGGGGGACAGATACGCAGTATTTT. Residues: CASSWASGGTDTQYF.

This chain links TRBV4-1 with TRBJ1-2; no firm D call. CDR1 MGHRA and CDR2 YSYEKL come from the germline V gene. This CDR3 is built from 15 residues. V was clipped by 1 base and J by 1 base, with 10 bases between them. CDR3 nucleotides: TGCGCCAGCAGCCAAGGCCAGGCACTTAACTATGGCTACACCTTC. Amino acids: CASSQGQALNYGYTF.

The rearrangement links TRBV27 to TRBJ1-5, with D possibly being TRBD1 (5 bases). This CDR3 region has 15 residues. With 5 bases removed from V and 6 bases from J, the gap between germline ends came to 17 bases. Germline V gives CDR1 MNHEY, CDR2 SMNVEV (reference sequence). CDR3 loop: CASSHGGGFVQPQHF. The CDR3 nucleotides are TGTGCCAGCAGTCACGGGGGAGGGTTCGTTCAGCCCCAGCATTTT.